The present T cell receptor beta chain was sequenced within a study of cytomegalovirus exposure and HLA in healthy donors (dated by TCRdb to the late 2010s). About the study as a whole: An earlier analysis of roughly 500 of the donors reported roughly 300 Gb of sequence data and 100 million to 140 million unique TCR beta sequences from some 180 million T cells. The study was designed to test whether signatures of past pathogen exposure could be identified by cataloging public T cell receptors. HLA typing covered class I and class II loci at four-digit resolution. Donor age, sex, ethnicity and CMV serostatus were collected together with the repertoire data. A few DR-DQ haplotypes were treated as single units for association and clustering because of strong linkage in the cohort. To predict cytomegalovirus infection status, the study brought together high-throughput TCR immunosequencing, statistical association of individual TCRs with disease status, and machine learning. Among the roughly 400 genotyped donors, approximately 77% belonged to the genetic ancestry cluster associated with self-reported Caucasian donors. Every repertoire in the discovery cohort had been generated on one and the same sequencing platform. A separate validation cohort of over a hundred different subjects was used in addition to the roughly 640-subject first cohort. Typing coverage differed by locus: A, B, C, DRB1 and DQB1 were typed in about 629-640 donors, DQA1 in 522, DPA1 in approximately 610, and DPB1 in 450 to 490. An early release that covered about 600 HLA-typed donors contained about 290 gigabases of sequencing data and about 93 million unique TCR sequences. Among about 370 genotyped donors of the cohort, an average of roughly 230,000 unique TCR beta nucleotide sequences was sequenced per donor, of which about 18% were non-productive. Genome-wide SNP genotypes for about 65% of the 666 donors were used in a later genetic analysis, which treated that subset as a discovery cohort. Rather than drawing on any new phenotypic data, the later analysis identified candidate immune exposures from TCR beta sequences and the way those sequences occurred across donors. The study used immunosequencing to profile the T cell repertoires of several hundred subjects and linked those repertoires to cytomegalovirus serostatus. In an earlier analysis of 500 to 650 of the donors, high-throughput TCR beta sequencing was used to judge whether each TCR beta V gene segment behaved as functional or pseudogenic. A later analysis re-examined previously published TCR beta repertoires from 610 or so donors and added high-resolution HLA genotyping to investigate patterns of TCR occurrence.

Receptor amplification or capture employed the immunoSEQ multiplex PCR assay. For the multiplex PCR, a mixture combining 60 forward primers for TCR Vbeta segments and 13 reverse primers for TCR Jbeta segments was used. Amplification of the CDR3 region of rearranged TCR beta genes was performed with a multiplex PCR assay on genomic DNA. Amplified TCR beta libraries were sequenced as 87-base-pair reads on the Illumina HiSeq System. As for how the authors treated the data: A later analysis counted about 80 million unique TCR beta chains across the 550 to 800 repertoires, and about 10 million of these chains were shared by at least two donors. Raw reads were error-corrected and collapsed into unique sequences with a nearest-neighbor algorithm that merged closely related sequences to remove PCR and sequencing errors. V, D and J gene segments were assigned by aligning CDR3 sequences to IMGT reference sequences. For a sequence to be retained, a match of at least six nucleotides was required to both a V gene segment and a J gene segment. A rearrangement counted as productive if the CDR3 had no stop codons and remained in frame with V and J, and every other rearrangement counted as non-productive. CDR3 was defined according to IMGT convention as the region running from the second conserved V-encoded cysteine to the conserved J-encoded phenylalanine. The earlier analysis of fewer than 750 of the donors excluded sequences that lacked an unambiguous match to a single V gene segment. In an earlier analysis of some 590 of the donors, a V segment was called functional when productive rearrangements were above 56.7%, and segregating when the standard deviation between donors exceeded 5%. A statistical classification framework was developed to diagnose cytomegalovirus status using the catalog of TCR beta chain sequences. In a later analysis, V and J genes were assigned by comparing TCR nucleotide sequences against IMGT/GENE-DB human TR gene sequences. A later analysis assigned CDR3 sequences and most-parsimonious VDJ recombination scenarios with the TCRdist pipeline. In a later analysis, each TCR beta chain was defined by its CDR3 amino acid sequence together with its V-gene family, and reads without a unique V-gene family were excluded. A later analysis removed several hundred highly shared, low-generation-probability nucleotide sequences to deal with suspected cross-contamination and a sequencing artifact. In a later analysis, a clonal expansion index was calculated for each public chain from normalized within-repertoire ranks of inferred template counts. A later analysis computed generation probabilities with a VDJ recombination model fitted to out-of-frame rearrangements, and checked the results against IGoR. In a later analysis, TCR-TCR, TCR-HLA and TCR-CMV co-occurrence was scored with hypergeometric tests, and a repertoire-size bias correction was applied to TCR pairs. In a later analysis, false discovery rates were estimated by permuting HLA or CMV assignments 20 times. In a later analysis, co-occurring TCRs were grouped with DBSCAN, and TCRdist sequence similarity was added when clustering was performed within HLA-allele-positive subsets. For co-occurrence clustering, repertoires with fewer than 30,000 or more than 120,000 public chains were excluded, along with a handful of repertoires with anomalous nucleotide sharing. TCRdb retrieved this table from immuneACCESS and kept in-frame rearrangements only. Not all clones are present; in checked studies, unresolved V genes account for under half, and no reason is known for the remainder. The V and J calls and clone size come from that table; D and trimming were worked out from the DNA. The table for this sample lists over 100,000 clones; 80% to 85% of them were counted only once. The ten largest clonotypes hold around 2.1% of the sample.

What the study reported, not specific to this receptor: Most TCR sequences were observed very rarely across donors, whereas some public TCRs were present in many individuals. An association between a missense DCLRE1C variant and V-gene and J-gene trimming of TCR beta chains was found in a later genetic analysis and replicated in an independent cohort. Because the 87-base-pair reads could not distinguish some IMGT-functional V segments, including TRBV6-2 and TRBV6-3, those segments were excluded. HLA typing was unavailable for some donors at each locus, so association tests used only the typed subset. In the study, 150 to 200 TCR beta chains were listed as associated with cytomegalovirus. Several of the top co-occurrence clusters appeared to be linked to parvovirus B19, influenza, CMV and Epstein-Barr virus, according to a later analysis. The authors suggested that the approach could potentially be extended to other disease states and immunological phenotypes. Strong co-occurrence of HLA alleles, especially DR and DQ, made assigning TCR associations to individual alleles difficult. A later analysis found that most CMV-associated TCR beta chains appeared HLA-restricted, with HLA associations seemingly driven largely by CMV exposure. The classifier was reported to diagnose cytomegalovirus status with high specificity and sensitivity in both the original and validation cohorts. A further reported finding was that TCR beta sequences accurately predicted the HLA-A and HLA-B alleles for most subjects in the first cohort. At a false discovery rate of 0.05, a later analysis linked some 17,000 TCR beta sequences to specific HLA alleles. In vitro tests confirmed that a few of the cytomegalovirus-associated TCR beta chains recognize cytomegalovirus antigens. In a later analysis, TCR association rates were found to vary across HLA loci, with the most associated TCRs seen for DRB1 alleles and the fewest for HLA-C alleles. Immune exposure information for the cohort was limited to CMV serostatus. In a later analysis, HLA-associated TCR beta chains showed more clonal expansion and lower generation probabilities than non-associated chains that were equally common. The earlier analysis of 450 to 700 of the donors excluded approximately 17 rarely observed V segments, including chromosome 9 orphons, because counts were too low. Presence/absence analyses assumed roughly uniform sequencing depth across donors, an assumption that may not hold. Linkage disequilibrium might explain the correlated functional status among segregating V segments, but an unknown experimental factor could not be ruled out. Only TCR beta chains were sequenced in this cohort, and the absence of alpha or paired-chain data limited detectable features. A cluster of highly shared sequence variants was judged likely to represent a technical artifact of the sequencing pipeline. Compared with the roughly 720-donor mean, donors in an Asian-associated ancestry cluster had fewer N-insertions in productive TCRs, according to a later genetic analysis. In an earlier analysis of 587 of the donors, most TCR beta V segments appeared in productive rearrangements about 87% or about 30% of the time, broadly matching IMGT annotations.

Deletion took 1 base off V and 5 bases off J, with a span of 21 bases between the germline ends. The CDR3 runs 17 residues from the cysteine to the phenylalanine. Solely the CDR3 DNA is kept, with 51 bases framed from the first base. The germline V gene encodes CDR1 SGHKS and CDR2 YYEKEE (reference sequence). The cohort comprised 550 to 700 healthy bone marrow donors. At the time of sampling, every cohort member was nominally healthy, though immune exposures that went unrecorded were likely present. The donor tested CMV seronegative, placing the donor among the 352 seronegative members of the cohort. Every donor gave a peripheral blood sample, and the peripheral blood mononuclear cells from that sample were used for TCR beta sequencing. Genomic DNA extraction from the blood cell samples was performed with the Qiagen DNeasy Blood Extraction Kit. This clone turned up a few times. This clone's antigen is unknown. Qualities for individual bases were not recorded, and no much larger clone is one base off.

The sequenced sample was PBMCs. This TCR came from a woman aged 30 to 39 in good health and CMV-seronegative. The chain joins TRBV5-5 to TRBJ1-2, with TRBD1 as a weak D call on 5 bases. The base sequence is TGTGCCAGCAGCTTGCGAACGAGACCCAGGGATTTTTATGGCTACACCTTC. It encodes CASSLRTRPRDFYGYTF. The full variable domain, with segments outside the CDR3 supplied by the reference TRBV5-5 and TRBJ1-2 proteins, appears as DAGVTQSPTHLIKTRGQQVTLRCSPISGHKSVSWYQQVLGQGPQFIFQYYEKEERGRGNFPDRFSARQFPNYSSELNVNALLLGDSALYLCASSLRTRPRDFYGYTFGSGTRLTVV.